This T cell receptor (beta chain) was captured in a study of blood T cell repertoires in COVID-19. Whole-study context: Whether acute or convalescent, the COVID-19 samples came from the United States, Italy and Spain. Sources were T cells, B-cell-depleted T cells, or PBMCs; the material itself was cDNA or gDNA.

The CDR3 spans 14 residues. Germline values: CDR1 GTSNPN, CDR2 SVGIG (reference sequence). Trimming stripped 4 bases from V and 4 bases from J, with 13 bases between. Per the authors' pipeline: Amplification with reference gene primers provided the estimates of nucleated cell counts. This table comes from immunoSEQ multiplex PCR, and its TCRdb copy is limited to in-frame clones, with some not included. D and trimming were read from the DNA, whereas the V and J calls and clone size are those reported in that table. The data contain roughly 98,000 clones, around 92% of them singletons. This receptor was identified in a woman aged 55-75 years with active COVID-19. The V gene is TRBV30, the J gene TRBJ2-2; no reliable D call. Sample: peripheral blood. As DNA, the CDR3 is TGTGCCTGGAAAAACGGTATCCTCACCGGGGAGCTGTTTTTT. Its translation is CAWKNGILTGELFF.